This record looks at one T cell receptor beta chain sequence and its context. As yet, its antigen is unknown. Primed by a sample-barcoded 5' primer and a J-beta primer mix, a second PCR proceeded for about 7 to 11 cycles. MiXCR, applied by TCRdb to the 5' RACE reads, yields one record per CDR3 protein. The repertoire holds roughly 680,000 distinct CDR3 sequences, with around 49% as singletons. This record belongs to a study of blood T cells in healthy people across ages. Study-level points and caveats: Calculation of diversity from one million T cells yielded estimates considered to be underestimates.

Germline CDR1 MNHEY, CDR2 SVGEGT. The CDR3 runs 16 residues. This TCR was recovered from a woman aged 60 to 75 in good health. The sample comprised blood. The chain recombines TRBV6-2 or TRBV6-3 with TRBJ2-1, with 14 bases identical to TRBD2. The closer fit of TRBJ2-7 to the DNA end suggests the J call may be wrong. The CDR3 bases are TGTGCCAGCTTTACGACTAGCGGGAGGGATCACGATGAGCAGTACTTC. Translating gives CASFTTSGRDHDEQYF.